The clone carrying this T cell receptor (beta chain) was counted between two and nine times. What it recognizes is unknown. The sample originates from a study of human T cells and chemical hapten exposure. Findings and caveats of the study: Alopecia in all donors means immunity may differ from healthy individuals.

A single record per CDR3 protein comes from TCRdb applying MiXCR to the RACE reads. The sample has 200,000 to 300,000 distinct CDR3 sequences, about 8.1% seen once; the top ten hold 2% to 3%. The time point is: pre-sensitization, week 0. Treatment denoted: therapeutic diphenylcyclopropenone sensitization with weekly scalp DPC. The clonotype originates from a woman aged 40 to 50 with alopecia areata. Some clones in this sample may be carry-over from other donors' samples. Specimen: whole blood, collected in connection with sensitization to the hapten diphenylcyclopropenone (DPC).

This CDR3 reads CASSLAAGGETQYF. CDR3 nucleotides: TGTGCCAGCAGCTTAGCGGCGGGAGGAGAGACCCAGTACTTC. The chain combines TRBV7-2 with TRBJ2-5; 8 nucleotides agree with TRBD2. Germline CDR1 is SGHTA and CDR2 is FQGNSA. The CDR3 runs 14 residues. Germline trimming cut 0 bases from V and 4 bases from J; bases unmatched to any gene: 1.